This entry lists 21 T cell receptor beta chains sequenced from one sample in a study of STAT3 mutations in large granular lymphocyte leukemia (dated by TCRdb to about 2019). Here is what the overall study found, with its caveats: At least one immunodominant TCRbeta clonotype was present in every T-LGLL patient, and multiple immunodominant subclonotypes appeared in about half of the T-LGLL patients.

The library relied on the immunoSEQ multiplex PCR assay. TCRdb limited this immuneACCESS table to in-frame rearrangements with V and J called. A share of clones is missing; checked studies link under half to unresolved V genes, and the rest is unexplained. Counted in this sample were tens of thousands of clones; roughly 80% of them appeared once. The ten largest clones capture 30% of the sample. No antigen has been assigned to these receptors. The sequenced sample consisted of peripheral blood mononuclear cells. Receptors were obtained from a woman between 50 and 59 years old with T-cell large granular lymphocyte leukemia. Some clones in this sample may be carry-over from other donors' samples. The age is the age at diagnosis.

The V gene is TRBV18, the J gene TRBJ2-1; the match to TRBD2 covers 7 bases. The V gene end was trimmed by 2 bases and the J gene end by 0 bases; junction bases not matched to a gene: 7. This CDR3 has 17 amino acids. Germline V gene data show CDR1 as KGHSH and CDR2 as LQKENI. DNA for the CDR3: TGTGCCAGCTCACCAGCGCTAGCGGAGAGCTCCTACAATGAGCAGTTCTTC. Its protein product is CASSPALAESSYNEQFF.

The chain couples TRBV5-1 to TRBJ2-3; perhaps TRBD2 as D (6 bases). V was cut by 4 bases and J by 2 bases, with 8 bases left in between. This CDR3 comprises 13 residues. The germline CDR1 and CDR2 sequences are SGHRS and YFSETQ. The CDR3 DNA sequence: TGCGCCAGCAGCGGGACTCCCACAGATACGCAGTATTTT. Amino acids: CASSGTPTDTQYF.

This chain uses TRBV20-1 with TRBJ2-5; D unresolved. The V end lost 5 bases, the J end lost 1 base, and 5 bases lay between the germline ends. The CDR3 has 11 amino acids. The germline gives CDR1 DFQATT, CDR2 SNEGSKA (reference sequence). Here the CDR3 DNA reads TGCAGTGCTCTACTCCAAGAGACCCAGTACTTC. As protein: CSALLQETQYF.

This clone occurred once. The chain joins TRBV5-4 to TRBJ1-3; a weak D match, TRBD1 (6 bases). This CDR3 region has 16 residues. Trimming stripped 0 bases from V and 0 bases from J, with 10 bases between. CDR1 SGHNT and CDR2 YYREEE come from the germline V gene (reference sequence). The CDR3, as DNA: TGTGCCAGCAGCTTGGACTCAGGGGTCTCTGGAAACACCATATATTTT. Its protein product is CASSLDSGVSGNTIYF.

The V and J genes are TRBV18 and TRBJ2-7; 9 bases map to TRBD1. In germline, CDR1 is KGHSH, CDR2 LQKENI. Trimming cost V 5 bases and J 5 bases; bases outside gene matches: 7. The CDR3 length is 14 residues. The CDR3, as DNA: TGTGCCAGCTCATTGGACAGGGGCGTTCACGAGCAGTACTTC. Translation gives CASSLDRGVHEQYF.

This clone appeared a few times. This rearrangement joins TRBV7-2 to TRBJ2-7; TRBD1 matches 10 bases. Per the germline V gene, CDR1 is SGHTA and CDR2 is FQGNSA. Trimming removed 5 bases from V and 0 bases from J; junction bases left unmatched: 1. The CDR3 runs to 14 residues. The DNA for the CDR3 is TGTGCCAGCAGCCGGGACAGGGGCTCCTACGAGCAGTACTTC. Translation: CASSRDRGSYEQYF.

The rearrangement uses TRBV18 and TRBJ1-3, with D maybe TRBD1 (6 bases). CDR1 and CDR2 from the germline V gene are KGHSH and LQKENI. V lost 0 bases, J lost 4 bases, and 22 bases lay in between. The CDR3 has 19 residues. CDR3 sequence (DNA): TGTGCCAGCTCACCACCGGGTTATGACAGGCCACTCTACGGAAACACCATATATTTT. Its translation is CASSPPGYDRPLYGNTIYF.

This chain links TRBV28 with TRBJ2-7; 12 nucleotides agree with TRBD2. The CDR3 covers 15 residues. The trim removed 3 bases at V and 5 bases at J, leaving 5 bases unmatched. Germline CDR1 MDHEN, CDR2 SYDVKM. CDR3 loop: CASSFRRLAGDEQYF. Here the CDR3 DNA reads TGTGCCAGCAGTTTCCGCCGACTAGCGGGAGACGAGCAGTACTTC.

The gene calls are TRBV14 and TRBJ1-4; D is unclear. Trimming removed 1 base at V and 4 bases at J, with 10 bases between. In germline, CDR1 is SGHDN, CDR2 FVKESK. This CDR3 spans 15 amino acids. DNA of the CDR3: TGTGCCAGCAGCCAAGTTGCACGGATTAATGAAAAACTGTTTTTT. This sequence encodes CASSQVARINEKLFF.

The CDR3 nucleotides are TGTGCCAGCTCACTTAGCGGACAGAGTCAGCCCCAGCATTTT. It translates to CASSLSGQSQPQHF. The chain recombines TRBV18 with TRBJ1-5; possibly TRBD1 for D (6 bases). Trimming removed 4 bases from V and 6 bases from J, with 13 bases in between. The V gene's germline CDR1 is KGHSH and CDR2 LQKENI. This CDR3 contains 14 residues.

The CDR3 reads CASSTGSSGANVLTF. In nucleotides, the CDR3 is TGTGCCAGCAGTACAGGGTCCTCGGGGGCCAACGTCCTGACTTTC. The chain combines TRBV6-1 with TRBJ2-6, with D tentatively TRBD1 (6 bases). Looked up from germline, CDR1 is MNHNS and CDR2 is SASEGT. CDR3 length: 15 residues. Trimming stripped 5 bases from V and 4 bases from J, with 12 bases between.

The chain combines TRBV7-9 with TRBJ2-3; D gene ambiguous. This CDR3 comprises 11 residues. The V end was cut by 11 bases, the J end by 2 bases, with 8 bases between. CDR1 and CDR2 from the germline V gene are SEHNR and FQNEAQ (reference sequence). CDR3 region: CASGTTDTQYF. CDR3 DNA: TGTGCCTCTGGAACCACAGATACGCAGTATTTT.

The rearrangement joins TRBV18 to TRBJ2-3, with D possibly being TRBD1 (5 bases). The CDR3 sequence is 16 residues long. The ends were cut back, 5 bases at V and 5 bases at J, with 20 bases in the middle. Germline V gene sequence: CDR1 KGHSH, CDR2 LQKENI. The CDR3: CASSTRRGGYGDTQYF. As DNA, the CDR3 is TGTGCCAGCTCAACCAGAAGGGGTGGGTACGGAGATACGCAGTATTTT.

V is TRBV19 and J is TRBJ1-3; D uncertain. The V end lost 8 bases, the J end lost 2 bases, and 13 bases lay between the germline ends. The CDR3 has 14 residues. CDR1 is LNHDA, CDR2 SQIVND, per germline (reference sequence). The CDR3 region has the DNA TGTGCCAGTCAGTTATTCACCGCTGGAAACACCATATATTTT. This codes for CASQLFTAGNTIYF.

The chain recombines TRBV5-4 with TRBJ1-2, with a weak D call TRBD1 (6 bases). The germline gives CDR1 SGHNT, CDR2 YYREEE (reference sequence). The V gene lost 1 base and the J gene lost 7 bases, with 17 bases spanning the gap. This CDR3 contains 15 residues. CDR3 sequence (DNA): TGTGCCAGCAGCTTGACCCGGGACAAATACTCTGGCTACACCTTC. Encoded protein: CASSLTRDKYSGYTF.

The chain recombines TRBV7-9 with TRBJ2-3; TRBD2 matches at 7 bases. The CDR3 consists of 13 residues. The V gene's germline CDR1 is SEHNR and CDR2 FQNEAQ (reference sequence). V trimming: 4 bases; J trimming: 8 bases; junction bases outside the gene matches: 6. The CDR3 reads CASSSPGEGTQYF. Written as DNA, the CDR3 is TGTGCCAGCAGCTCCCCGGGGGAGGGTACGCAGTATTTT.

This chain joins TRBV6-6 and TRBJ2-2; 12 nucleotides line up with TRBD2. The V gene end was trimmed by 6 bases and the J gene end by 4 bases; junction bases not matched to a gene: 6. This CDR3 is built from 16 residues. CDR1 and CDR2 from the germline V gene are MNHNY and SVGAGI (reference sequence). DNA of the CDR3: TGTGCCAGCAGCCCTAGCGGGAGGGCACCCACCGGGGAGCTGTTTTTT. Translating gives CASSPSGRAPTGELFF.

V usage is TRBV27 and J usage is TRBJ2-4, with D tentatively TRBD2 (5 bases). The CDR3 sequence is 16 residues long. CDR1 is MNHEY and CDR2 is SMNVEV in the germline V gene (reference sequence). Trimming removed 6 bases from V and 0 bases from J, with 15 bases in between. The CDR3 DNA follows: TGTGCCAGCAGCCCTGGGCGGGTGACAGCCAAAAACATTCAGTACTTC. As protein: CASSPGRVTAKNIQYF.

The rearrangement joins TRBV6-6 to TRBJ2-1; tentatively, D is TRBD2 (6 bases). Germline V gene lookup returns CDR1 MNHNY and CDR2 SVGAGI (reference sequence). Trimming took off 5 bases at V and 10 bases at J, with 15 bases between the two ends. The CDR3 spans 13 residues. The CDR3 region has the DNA TGTGCCAGCAGTGGTTCTAGCGCGGGGGAGCAGTTCTTC. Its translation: CASSGSSAGEQFF.

The chain's CDR3 is CASSLEGISYEQYF. CDR3 sequence (DNA): TGCGCCAGCAGCTTGGAAGGGATCTCCTACGAGCAGTACTTC. The gene calls are TRBV5-1 and TRBJ2-7; D call uncertain. CDR3 length: 14 residues. Trimming left V 0 bases short and J 0 bases short, with 7 bases between. CDR1 is SGHRS, CDR2 YFSETQ, per germline.

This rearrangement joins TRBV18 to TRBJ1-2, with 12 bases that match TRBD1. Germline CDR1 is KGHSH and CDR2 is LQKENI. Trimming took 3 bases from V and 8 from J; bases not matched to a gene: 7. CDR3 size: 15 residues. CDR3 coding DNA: TGTGCCAGCTCACCTGGGACAGGGGGCGGTGACGGCTACACCTTC. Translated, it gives CASSPGTGGGDGYTF.